This TCR beta chain was recorded in a study of T-cell memory formation after mild COVID-19. Study at large: Each donor largely had its own TCR clusters.

About this clonotype: Its target is not known.

General study findings and limits: Prior to infection, memory already included some responding clones, suggesting cross-reactive memory joined. A balance of CD4 and CD8 characterized clones contracting day 15 to 85, whereas later expanders leaned CD4+. Nothing confirmed that second-wave clones peaking on day 37 were specific for SARS-CoV-2.

CDR1 and CDR2 from the germline V gene are LNHNV and YYDKDF (reference sequence). After removal of 1 base from V and 6 bases from J, the junction contained 3 bases not matched to a gene. The CDR3 is 14 amino acids. MiXCR, run by TCRdb on the 5' RACE reads, gives a single entry per CDR3 protein. The profile covers just under 550,000 distinct CDR3 sequences, with roughly 20% appearing a single time and around 13% taken by the ten largest. The chain couples TRBV15 to TRBJ2-1; 7 nucleotides match TRBD2. Sequencing used PBMCs or a T cell subset sorted from them (not recorded which). The TCR originated in an adult woman who had mild COVID-19 (a few samples of this study predate the infection). Cell type and time point are not known. The CDR3 DNA reads TGTGCCACCAGCAGAGGGGAGGGTGGCAATGAGCAGTTCTTC. This translates into CATSRGEGGNEQFF.